This T cell receptor beta chain is from a study of blood T cell repertoires in COVID-19. In the study overall: PBMCs, B-cell-depleted T cells, or T cells provided the cDNA or gDNA that made up the material.

Remarks on this clone: Mismatch with germline at one junction end may stem from a read error.

The CDR3 loop spans 16 amino acids. As originally analysed: Estimates of nucleated cell counts were drawn from the amplification of reference gene primers. The method was immunoSEQ multiplex PCR; TCRdb's version includes in-frame clones alone and lacks a portion of them. From that table come the V and J calls and clone size; the DNA was used to work out D and trimming. The table lists about 89,000 clones, around 90% of them singletons. This TCR came from a male donor with acute or convalescent COVID-19. The V and J genes are TRBV23-1 and TRBJ1-1; weak D call: TRBD1 (5 bases). TRBV23-1 is recorded as an ORF, its role being uncertain. The material sequenced was peripheral blood. The CDR3: CASSQRVAGLKTEAFF. CDR3 DNA: TGCGCCAGCAGTCAAAGAGTTGCAGGGTTGAAAACTGAAGCTTTCTTT.